This T cell receptor (beta chain) is from a study of blood T cell repertoires in COVID-19. Two negative PCRs, clearance, or symptom resolution had been documented for recovered Cohort 3 donors. The assay was immunoSEQ multiplex PCR, and TCRdb's table has in-frame clones only and misses some. The repertoire has fewer than 250,000 clones, more than 70% of them found once; the top ten carry roughly 1.9%. The germline V and J ends were trimmed by 0 bases and 1 base, with 6 bases remaining between them. Per the germline V gene, CDR1 is GTSNPN and CDR2 is SVGIG (reference sequence). This CDR3 has 13 amino acids. About this clone: The sample holds other DNA sequences that translate to the same CDR3.

The sequence was collected from a woman in her forties or fifties who had recovered from COVID-19. The sequencing sample was made of PBMCs or T cells enriched from blood (not recorded which). The chain has TRBV30 and TRBJ1-1; D call uncertain. CDR3 DNA: TGTGCCTGGAGTGTAGCAGGGAACACTGAAGCTTTCTTT. Encoded protein: CAWSVAGNTEAFF. The complete variable domain, with remaining parts taken from reference TRBV30 and TRBJ1-1, reads SQTIHQWPATLVQPVGSPLSLECTVEGTSNPNLYWYRQAAGRGLQLLFYSVGIGQISSEVPQNLSASRPQDRQFILSSKKLLLSDSGFYLCAWSVAGNTEAFFGQGTRLTVV.